Below are 23 T cell receptor beta chains sequenced from a single sample in a study of blood T cell repertoires in COVID-19. Method: immunoSEQ multiplex PCR; TCRdb's copy keeps in-frame clones and lacks some. The sample lists about 140,000 clones; 75% to 90% were seen once. The sample was PBMCs or T cells enriched from blood (not recorded which). The receptors here all came from a man in his sixties or seventies who had been exposed to COVID-19.

The gene calls are TRBV6-5 and TRBJ1-1; D is unresolved. This CDR3 comprises 15 residues. Germline CDR1 MNHEY, CDR2 SVGAGI. The ends were cut back, 6 bases at V and 3 bases at J, with 17 bases in the middle. CDR3 bases: TGTGCCAGCAGCCCACTCGGTAGGAGATACACTGAAGCTTTCTTT. It specifies CASSPLGRRYTEAFF.

This chain uses TRBV30 with TRBJ1-6; D not certain. Trimming stripped 4 bases from V and 6 bases from J, with 10 bases between. CDR3 length equals 13 residues. Germline V gene data show CDR1 as GTSNPN and CDR2 as SVGIG (reference sequence). This CDR3 is CAWNRVSNSPLHF. For the CDR3, the DNA is TGTGCCTGGAACAGAGTTAGTAATTCACCCCTCCACTTT.

The J gene is TRBJ2-5, the V gene TRBV2; D is possibly TRBD2 (5 bases). This CDR3 spans 15 amino acids. V lost 6 bases to trimming and J lost 5 bases, with 19 bases between them. CDR1 SNHLY and CDR2 FYNNEI come from the germline V gene. The CDR3 spells CASRRTGTSGETQYF. CDR3 coding DNA: TGTGCCAGCAGGAGGACGGGAACCTCCGGGGAGACCCAGTACTTC.

V and J are TRBV18 and TRBJ2-4; D possibly corresponds to TRBD1 (6 bases). The CDR3 runs 18 residues. The germline V and J ends were trimmed by 1 base and 0 bases, with 16 bases remaining between them. In germline, CDR1 is KGHSH, CDR2 LQKENI. This CDR3 is CASSPQQGHLVAKNIQYF. In DNA form, the CDR3 reads TGTGCCAGCTCACCACAGCAGGGGCACCTTGTAGCCAAAAACATTCAGTACTTC.

This clone occurred once. The V gene is TRBV5-4, the J gene TRBJ2-1, with 9 bases identical to TRBD1. Germline-derived CDR1 and CDR2 are SGHNT and YYREEE (reference sequence). The CDR3 extends over 16 amino acids. V shed 1 base, J shed 1 base, and the junction held 3 bases outside the gene matches. CDR3 nucleotide sequence: TGTGCCAGCAGCTTGAACAGGGGGCCTTCCTACAATGAGCAGTTCTTC. This sequence encodes CASSLNRGPSYNEQFF.

The rearrangement links TRBV30 to TRBJ1-1, with 8 bases aligning to TRBD1. The V gene end was trimmed by 0 bases and the J gene end by 1 base; junction bases not matched to a gene: 10. The CDR3 length is 17 residues. CDR1 is GTSNPN, CDR2 SVGIG, per germline (reference sequence). The CDR3 sequence: CAWSVRDRGTSNTEAFF. The CDR3 DNA is TGTGCCTGGAGTGTTAGAGACAGGGGCACCTCGAACACTGAAGCTTTCTTT.

This clone occurred a few times. The rearrangement joins TRBV7-9 to TRBJ1-2; D possibly corresponds to TRBD1 (6 bases). The CDR3 is made up of 16 amino acids. Germline-derived CDR1 and CDR2 are SEHNR and FQNEAQ (reference sequence). V was clipped by 0 bases and J by 7 bases, with 18 bases between them. The DNA for the CDR3 is TGTGCCAGCAGCTTAGCGGGGGCGAAAAGGAGTGCTGGCTACACCTTC. Protein product: CASSLAGAKRSAGYTF.

In its sample, this clone was seen once. This chain joins TRBV5-4 and TRBJ2-7, with 7 bases lining up with TRBD1. This CDR3 comprises 14 residues. After removal of 4 bases from V and 3 bases from J, the junction contained 7 bases not matched to a gene. Germline V gene sequence: CDR1 SGHNT, CDR2 YYREEE (reference sequence). The CDR3 DNA follows: TGTGCCAGCAGCCTGTCCGGGACAGTCTACGAGCAGTACTTC. It is translated as CASSLSGTVYEQYF.

As to this clone: At one end the junction does not follow the germline gene, possibly because of a read error. The chain couples TRBV28 to TRBJ1-2; 10 bases map to TRBD1. The CDR3 is made up of 11 amino acids. The germline gives CDR1 MDHEN, CDR2 SYDVKM. Here the CDR3 reads CADRGLNGYTF. The CDR3 coding sequence is TGCGCAGACAGGGGGCTAAATGGCTACACCTTC.

V gene TRBV20-1 combines with J gene TRBJ2-7, with unresolved D. V dropped 1 base and J dropped 3 bases, with 4 bases sitting between them. This CDR3 contains 11 residues. Germline assignment: CDR1 DFQATT and CDR2 SNEGSKA (reference sequence). CDR3 bases: TGCAGTGCTAGAGGCGGCTACGAGCAGTACTTC. Its protein is CSARGGYEQYF.

This sequence joins TRBV5-1 and TRBJ2-7; the match to TRBD1 covers 10 bases. V gave up 5 bases and J gave up 3 bases; unmatched junction bases: 8. CDR1 is SGHRS, CDR2 YFSETQ, per germline. The CDR3 sequence is 15 residues long. In DNA, the CDR3 is TGCGCCAGCAGACCGCCGGGGACAGGGGACTACGAGCAGTACTTC. Residues: CASRPPGTGDYEQYF.

This clone was counted once. This CDR3 is CASSRKGQGQREQYF. The CDR3 DNA is TGTGCCAGCAGCCGGAAGGGACAGGGCCAGCGCGAGCAGTACTTC. The chain links TRBV4-2 to TRBJ2-7; 9 bases match TRBD1. Germline loops: CDR1 LGHNA, CDR2 YNFKEQ. V was pared by 4 bases and J by 6 bases, with 10 bases of the junction left unmatched. CDR3 size: 15 residues.

The CDR3 coding sequence is TGTGCCAGCAGCTTGTATTCAGCGGGAGGAAGCACAGATACGCAGTATTTT. Its translation is CASSLYSAGGSTDTQYF. This chain uses TRBV5-4 with TRBJ2-3; 9 bases are a match to TRBD2. The germline CDR1 and CDR2 sequences are SGHNT and YYREEE (reference sequence). With V trimmed by 1 base and J by 0 bases, 6 bases remained unmatched. The CDR3 totals 17 residues.

This clone was seen only a few times. The V and J genes are TRBV7-2 and TRBJ1-5; D gene unclear. The CDR3 consists of 14 residues. V gave up 1 base and J gave up 6 bases, with 10 bases separating them. Per germline, CDR1 SGHTA and CDR2 FQGNSA. Written as DNA, the CDR3 is TGTGCCAGCAGCTTAGTTGAGTTTGGTCAGCCCCAGCATTTT. As protein: CASSLVEFGQPQHF.

This clone has a handful of counts. The rearrangement uses TRBV5-6 and TRBJ1-6, with a tentative D call TRBD1 (5 bases). The CDR3 has 16 residues. Germline-derived CDR1 and CDR2 are SGHDT and YYEEEE. V was shortened by 3 bases and J by 11 bases, with 21 bases between the two germline ends. The CDR3 DNA is TGTGCCAGCAGCTGGGCCCCCGGGACTACCGGCACACCCCTCCACTTT. Residues: CASSWAPGTTGTPLHF.

The chain is built from TRBV5-1 and TRBJ2-1; 10 nucleotides align to TRBD2. CDR1 is SGHRS and CDR2 is YFSETQ in the germline V gene. Trimming removed 2 bases from V and 7 bases from J; junction bases left unmatched: 9. The CDR3 consists of 16 residues. The CDR3 DNA reads TGCGCCAGCAGCTTACTTACTAGCGGGGATGCGAATGAGCAGTTCTTC. Encoded protein: CASSLLTSGDANEQFF.

The chain employs TRBV6-5 and TRBJ2-2; the D gene is possibly TRBD2 (5 bases). The CDR3 sequence is 13 residues long. Trimming shortened V by 3 bases and J by 7 bases, and 9 bases separated the two germline ends. Germline values: CDR1 MNHEY, CDR2 SVGAGI. For the CDR3, the DNA is TGTGCCAGCAGTTATAACGGAGGCGGGGAGCTGTTTTTT. Translation gives CASSYNGGGELFF.

CDR3 in amino acids: CASSPGQGAYGYTF. In DNA, the CDR3 is TGTGCCAGCAGCCCAGGACAGGGGGCCTATGGCTACACCTTC. This rearrangement joins TRBV9 to TRBJ1-2; 11 nucleotides agree with TRBD1. Germline V lookup: CDR1 SGDLS, CDR2 YYNGEE. This CDR3 has 14 amino acids. J gave up 4 bases and V 4 bases, and 3 bases lay outside the gene matches.

The V and J genes are TRBV9 and TRBJ2-7; 12 bases line up with TRBD2. The CDR3 totals 16 residues. Germline CDR1 and CDR2: SGDLS and YYNGEE. J was trimmed by 5 bases and V by 3 bases; bases with no gene match: 9. The CDR3 protein is CASSEQAGTSGHEQYF. As DNA, the CDR3 is TGTGCCAGCAGCGAGCAGGCCGGGACTAGCGGGCACGAGCAGTACTTC. The full variable domain, with the rest looked up from reference TRBV9 and TRBJ2-7, is DSGVTQTPKHLITATGQRVTLRCSPRSGDLSVYWYQQSLDQGLQFLIQYYNGEERAKGNILERFSAQQFPDLHSELNLSSLELGDSALYFCASSEQAGTSGHEQYFGPGTRLTVT.

V gene TRBV2 combines with J gene TRBJ1-4, with TRBD1 as a possible D gene (6 bases). The ends were cut back, 6 bases at V and 1 base at J, with 12 bases in the middle. The CDR3 contains 15 residues. The germline V gene encodes CDR1 SNHLY and CDR2 FYNNEI. The chain's CDR3 is CASRSTGQTNEKLFF. The CDR3 nucleotides read TGTGCCAGCAGGTCTACGGGACAAACTAATGAAAAACTGTTTTTT.

The chain uses TRBV19 and TRBJ1-1; D uncertain. Trimming removed 7 bases at V and 8 bases at J, with 11 bases between. Germline CDR1 LNHDA, CDR2 SQIVND (reference sequence). The CDR3 spans 11 residues. The CDR3 bases are TGTGCCAGTATTTTCGCCCAGGAAGCTTTCTTT. This codes for CASIFAQEAFF. Together with reference TRBV19 and TRBJ1-1, the CDR3 gives the full variable domain: DGGITQSPKYLFRKEGQNVTLSCEQNLNHDAMYWYRQDPGQGLRLIYYSQIVNDFQKGDIAEGYSVSREKKESFPLTVTSAQKNPTAFYLCASIFAQEAFFGQGTRLTVV.

The rearrangement uses TRBV2 and TRBJ1-1, with D unresolved. CDR3 length: 15 residues. Trimming removed 5 bases from V and 2 bases from J, with 15 bases in between. CDR1 is SNHLY, CDR2 FYNNEI, per germline. CDR3 nucleotide sequence: TGTGCCAGCAGTCCCTCTTCAACTTCAAACACTGAAGCTTTCTTT. It yields the protein CASSPSSTSNTEAFF.

The chain uses TRBV4-2 and TRBJ2-7; TRBD1 might be the D (5 bases). The CDR3 sequence is 13 residues long. Germline V gene sequence: CDR1 LGHNA, CDR2 YNFKEQ. Trimming shortened V by 0 bases and J by 6 bases, and 9 bases separated the two germline ends. CDR3 amino acids: CASSQESRVEQYF. CDR3 nucleotides: TGTGCCAGCAGCCAAGAATCCAGGGTCGAGCAGTACTTC.